The next 3 T cell receptor beta chains were all read from a single sample in a study of CD8+ T cells in alopecia areata. Treatment here: oral pan-JAK inhibitor, 5-10 mg twice daily. Extraction of RNA preceded its reverse transcription into cDNA, which served as the sequencing template. The repertoire was sequenced with immunoSEQ multiplex PCR; TCRdb's copy has only in-frame clones and lacks some. The sample consists of 200,000 to 250,000 clones, approximately 47% of them appearing once. The sample was CD4+ T cells sorted from blood, taken between weeks 36 and 40, from a patient treated with tofacitinib. These receptors came from a human donor with alopecia areata.

The chain uses TRBV18 and TRBJ1-2, with TRBD1 identical over 11 bases. The V gene end was trimmed by 3 bases and the J gene end by 10 bases; junction bases not matched to a gene: 10. The CDR3 spans 15 residues. CDR1 and CDR2 (germline): KGHSH, LQKENI. The CDR3 sequence: CASSPGQGARSDYTF. The CDR3 DNA reads TGTGCCAGCTCACCCGGACAGGGGGCGAGGTCCGACTACACCTTC.

This clone was recorded a few times. The chain carries TRBV19 and TRBJ1-5; D remains ambiguous. This CDR3 has 15 residues. Trimming pared 10 bases from V and 0 bases from J, leaving 16 bases between. Looked up from germline, CDR1 is LNHDA and CDR2 is SQIVND (reference sequence). Here the CDR3 DNA reads TGTGCCACTCATCGCGGGAGCTATAGCAATCAGCCCCAGCATTTT. Translating it yields CATHRGSYSNQPQHF.

The V gene is TRBV29-1, the J gene TRBJ1-5; 9 bases fit TRBD1. Unmatched junction bases numbered 2, after V lost 6 bases and J lost 5 bases. The CDR3 is 12 amino acids. Germline CDR1 is SQVTM and CDR2 is ANQGSEA. CDR3 loop: CSVGTGYQPQHF. Here the CDR3 DNA reads TGCAGCGTAGGGACAGGGTATCAGCCCCAGCATTTT.